This T cell receptor (beta chain) derives from a study of T-cell reconstitution after alpha-beta-depleted transplantation in children. Losses at the gene ends were 3 bases for V and 7 bases for J; bases not matched to a gene: 17. The CDR3 is made up of 18 amino acids. CDR1 and CDR2 (germline): MGHRA, YSYEKL. Comments on this clonotype: Its target is unknown.

The library targeted TCRbeta and was prepared with unique molecular identifiers. TCRdb processed the PCR reads anew with MiXCR; each CDR3 protein has one entry. The sample shows about 980,000 distinct CDR3 sequences, around 30% of them seen only once. Findings and limits, study-wide: At the one-year point after transplant, T-cell counts and TCRbeta diversity were found to come mostly from T cells that had been newly produced.

The starting material was PBMCs, mostly from graft donor cells, obtained 360 days after TCRalphabeta/CD19-depleted stem cell transplant. The V call is TRBV4-1, the J call TRBJ1-2; 10 positions agree with TRBD1. The TCR originated in a boy younger than two who had a stem cell transplant for SCID, so the T cells may come from the graft donor. The CDR3 reads CASSQGRQGAREATGYTF. The CDR3 coding sequence is TGCGCCAGCAGCCAGGGTCGACAGGGGGCTAGAGAGGCAACTGGCTACACCTTC.